This is a list of T cell receptor beta chains from one sample in a study of cytomegalovirus exposure and HLA in healthy donors. Profiling relied on immunoSEQ multiplex PCR, and the TCRdb table lists in-frame clones only, not all of them. There are 210,000 or so clones in the sample; approximately 80% occur only once, and 15% to 18% lies in the top ten. Sequenced sample: PBMCs. These receptor sequences come from a man between 40 and 49 years old in good health and CMV-seronegative. Both conserved end residues are trimmed from each CDR3. The order of the fields is J gene, V gene, clone size, CDR3 protein. The size entry is marked missing in some rows and otherwise reads once, few, many or a size class.

>TRBJ1-6|TRBV5-4|NA
ASSQTGTGNNSPLH
>TRBJ1-4|TRBV5-1|NA
ASSLQGAATNEKLF
>TRBJ2-5|TRBV7-9|NA
ASSLAGGVRETQY
>TRBJ1-1|TRBV6-6|NA
ASSYGTARTEAF
>TRBJ1-4|TRBV5-1|few
ASSLMTQGNEKLF
>TRBJ2-5|TRBV7-2|NA
ASSLVFFGEETQY
>TRBJ2-7|TRBV9|NA
ASSIGQGISYEQY
>TRBJ1-2|TRBV9|NA
ASSHPNMGIYGYT
>NA|TRBV2|NA
ASQHSTSTYEQY
>TRBJ2-3|TRBV5-6|NA
ASSLIDRFKKMTQY
>TRBJ2-1|TRBV7-3|NA
ASSPGQGALGQF